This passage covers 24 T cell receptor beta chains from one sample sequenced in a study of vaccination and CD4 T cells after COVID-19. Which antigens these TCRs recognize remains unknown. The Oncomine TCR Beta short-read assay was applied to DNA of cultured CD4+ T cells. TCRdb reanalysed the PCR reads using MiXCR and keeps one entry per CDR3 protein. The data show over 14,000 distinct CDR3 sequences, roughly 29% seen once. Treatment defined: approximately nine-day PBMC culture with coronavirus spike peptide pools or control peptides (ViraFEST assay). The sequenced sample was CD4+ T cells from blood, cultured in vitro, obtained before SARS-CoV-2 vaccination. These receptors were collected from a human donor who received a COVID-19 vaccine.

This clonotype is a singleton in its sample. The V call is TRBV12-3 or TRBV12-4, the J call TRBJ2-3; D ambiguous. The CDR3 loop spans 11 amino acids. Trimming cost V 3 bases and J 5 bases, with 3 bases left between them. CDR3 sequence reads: CASSFVDTQYF. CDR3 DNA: TGTGCCAGCAGTTTTGTAGATACGCAGTATTTT.

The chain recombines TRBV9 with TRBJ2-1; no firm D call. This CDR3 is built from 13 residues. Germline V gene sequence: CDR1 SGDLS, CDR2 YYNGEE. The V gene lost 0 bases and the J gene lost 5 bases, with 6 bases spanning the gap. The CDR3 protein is CASSVDWNNEQFF. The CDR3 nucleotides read TGTGCCAGCAGCGTAGACTGGAACAATGAGCAGTTCTTC.

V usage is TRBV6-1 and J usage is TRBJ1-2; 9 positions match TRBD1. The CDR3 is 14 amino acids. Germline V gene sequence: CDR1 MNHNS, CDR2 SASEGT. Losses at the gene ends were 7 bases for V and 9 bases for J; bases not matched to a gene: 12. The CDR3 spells CASKHQQGARCYTF. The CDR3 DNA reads TGTGCCAGCAAACACCAACAGGGGGCGAGGTGCTACACCTTC.

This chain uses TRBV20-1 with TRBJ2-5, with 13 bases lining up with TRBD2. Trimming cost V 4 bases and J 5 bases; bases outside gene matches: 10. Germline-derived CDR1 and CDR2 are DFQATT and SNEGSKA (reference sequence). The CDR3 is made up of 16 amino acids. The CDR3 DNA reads TGCAGTGCTAAGTCACTAGCGGGGGGGCCCTGGGAGACCCAGTACTTC. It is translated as CSAKSLAGGPWETQYF.

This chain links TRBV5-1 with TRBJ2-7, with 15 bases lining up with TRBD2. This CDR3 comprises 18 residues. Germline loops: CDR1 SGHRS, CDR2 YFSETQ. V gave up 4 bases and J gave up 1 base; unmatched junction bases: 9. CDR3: CASSPRTSGGAASYEQYF. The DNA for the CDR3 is TGCGCCAGCAGCCCAAGGACTAGCGGGGGGGCCGCGTCCTACGAGCAGTACTTC.

CDR3 nucleotides: TGTGCCAGCAGTGAGTCGGCCAGTCAGTACTTC. Translating it yields CASSESASQYF. V is TRBV2 and J is TRBJ2-7; D gene unclear. V lost 3 bases to trimming and J lost 10 bases, with 10 bases between them. The CDR3 contains 11 residues. Germline CDR1 reads SNHLY; CDR2 reads FYNNEI.

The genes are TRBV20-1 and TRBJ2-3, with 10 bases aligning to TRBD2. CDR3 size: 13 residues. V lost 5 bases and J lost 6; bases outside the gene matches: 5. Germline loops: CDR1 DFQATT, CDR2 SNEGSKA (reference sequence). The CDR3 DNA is TGCAGTGCTCCAGCGGGGGGGCAGGATACGCAGTATTTT. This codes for CSAPAGGQDTQYF.

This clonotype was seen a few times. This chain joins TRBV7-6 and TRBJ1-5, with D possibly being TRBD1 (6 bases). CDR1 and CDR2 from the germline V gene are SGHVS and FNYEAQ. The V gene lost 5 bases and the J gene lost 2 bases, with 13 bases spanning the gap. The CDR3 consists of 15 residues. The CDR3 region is CASSLIQGGNQPQHF. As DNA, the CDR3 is TGTGCCAGCAGCCTCATACAGGGTGGCAATCAGCCCCAGCATTTT.

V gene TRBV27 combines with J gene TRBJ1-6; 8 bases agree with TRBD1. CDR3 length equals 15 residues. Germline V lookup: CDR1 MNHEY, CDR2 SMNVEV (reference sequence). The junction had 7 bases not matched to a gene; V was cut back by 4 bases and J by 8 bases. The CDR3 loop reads CASSSPDRVHSPLHF. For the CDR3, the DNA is TGTGCCAGCAGTTCCCCGGACAGGGTCCATTCACCCCTCCACTTT.

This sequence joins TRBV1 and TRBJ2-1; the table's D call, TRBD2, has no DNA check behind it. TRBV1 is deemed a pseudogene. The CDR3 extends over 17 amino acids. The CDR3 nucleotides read TGCACCAGCAGCCAAAATCAATATACGACTAGCGGGGGGAGTAAGTTCTTC. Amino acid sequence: CTSSQNQYTTSGGSKFF.

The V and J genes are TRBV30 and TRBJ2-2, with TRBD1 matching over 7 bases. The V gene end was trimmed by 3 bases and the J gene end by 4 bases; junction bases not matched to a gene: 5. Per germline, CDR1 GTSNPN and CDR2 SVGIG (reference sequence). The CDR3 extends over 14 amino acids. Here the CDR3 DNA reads TGTGCCTGGAGGGGGGACAGTCCCACCGGGGAGCTGTTTTTT. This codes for CAWRGDSPTGELFF.

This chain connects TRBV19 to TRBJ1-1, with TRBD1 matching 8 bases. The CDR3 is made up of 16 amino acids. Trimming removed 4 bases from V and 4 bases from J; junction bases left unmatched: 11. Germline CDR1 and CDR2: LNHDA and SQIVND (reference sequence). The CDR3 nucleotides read TGTGCCAGTAGTACCCCAGACAGGGGTGCGAGCACTGAAGCTTTCTTT. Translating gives CASSTPDRGASTEAFF.

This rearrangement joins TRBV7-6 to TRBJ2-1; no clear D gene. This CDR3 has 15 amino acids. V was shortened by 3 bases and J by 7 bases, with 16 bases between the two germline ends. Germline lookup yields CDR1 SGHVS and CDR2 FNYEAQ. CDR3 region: CASSFLDERFNEQFF. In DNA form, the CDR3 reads TGTGCCAGCAGCTTCTTAGACGAGCGTTTTAATGAGCAGTTCTTC.

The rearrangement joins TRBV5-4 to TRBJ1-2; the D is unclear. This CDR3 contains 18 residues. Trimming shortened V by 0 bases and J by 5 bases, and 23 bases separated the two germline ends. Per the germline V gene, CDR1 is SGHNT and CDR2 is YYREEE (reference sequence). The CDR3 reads CASSLDAISTGIHYGYTF. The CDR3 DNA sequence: TGTGCCAGCAGCTTGGACGCTATCAGCACCGGGATACATTATGGCTACACCTTC.

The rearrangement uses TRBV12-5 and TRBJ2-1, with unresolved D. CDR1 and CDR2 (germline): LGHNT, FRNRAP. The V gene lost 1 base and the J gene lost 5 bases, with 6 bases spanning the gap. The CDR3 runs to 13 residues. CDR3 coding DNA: TGTGCTAGTGGTTTGGGTCGAAACAATGAGCAGTTCTTC. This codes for CASGLGRNNEQFF.

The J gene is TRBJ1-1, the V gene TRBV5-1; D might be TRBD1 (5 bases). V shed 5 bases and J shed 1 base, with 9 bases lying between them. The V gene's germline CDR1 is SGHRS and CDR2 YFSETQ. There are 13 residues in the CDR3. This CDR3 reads CASRSDRNTEAFF. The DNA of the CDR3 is TGCGCCAGCAGATCCGACAGGAACACTGAAGCTTTCTTT. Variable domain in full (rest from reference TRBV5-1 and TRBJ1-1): KAGVTQTPRYLIKTRGQQVTLSCSPISGHRSVSWYQQTPGQGLQFLFEYFSETQRNKGNFPGRFSGRQFSNSRSEMNVSTLELGDSALYLCASRSDRNTEAFFGQGTRLTVV.

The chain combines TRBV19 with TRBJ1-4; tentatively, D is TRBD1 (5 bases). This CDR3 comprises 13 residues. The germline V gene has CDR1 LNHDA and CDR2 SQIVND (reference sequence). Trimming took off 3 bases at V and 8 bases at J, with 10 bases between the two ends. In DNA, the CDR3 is TGTGCCAGTAGTATGGGGAAGGGGGAAAAACTGTTTTTT. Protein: CASSMGKGEKLFF.

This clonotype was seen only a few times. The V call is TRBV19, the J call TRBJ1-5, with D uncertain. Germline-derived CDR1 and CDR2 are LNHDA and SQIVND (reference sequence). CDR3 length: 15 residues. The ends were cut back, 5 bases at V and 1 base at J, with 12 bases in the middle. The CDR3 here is CASSFGIASNQPQHF. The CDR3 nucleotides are TGTGCCAGTAGTTTCGGCATAGCGAGCAATCAGCCCCAGCATTTT.

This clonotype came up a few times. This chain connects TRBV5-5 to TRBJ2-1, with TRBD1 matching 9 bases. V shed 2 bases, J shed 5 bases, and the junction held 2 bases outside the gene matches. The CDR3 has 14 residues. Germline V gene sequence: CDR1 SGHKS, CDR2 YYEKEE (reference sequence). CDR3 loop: CASSFGTGNNEQFF. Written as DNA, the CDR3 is TGTGCCAGCAGCTTCGGGACAGGGAACAATGAGCAGTTCTTC.

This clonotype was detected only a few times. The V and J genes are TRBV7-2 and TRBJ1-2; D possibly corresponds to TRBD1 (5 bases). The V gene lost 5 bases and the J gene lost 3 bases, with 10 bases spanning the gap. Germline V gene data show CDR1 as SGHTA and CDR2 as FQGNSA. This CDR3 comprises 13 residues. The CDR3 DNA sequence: TGTGCCAGCAGCCCCGGGACCGACTATGGCTACACCTTC. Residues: CASSPGTDYGYTF.

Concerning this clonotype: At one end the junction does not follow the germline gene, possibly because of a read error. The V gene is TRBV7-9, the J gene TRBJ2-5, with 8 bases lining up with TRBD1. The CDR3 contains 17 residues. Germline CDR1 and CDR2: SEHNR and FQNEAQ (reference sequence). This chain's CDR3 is CAGSLDPLGQGGETQYF. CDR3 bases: TGTGCCGGCAGCTTAGATCCTCTCGGACAGGGTGGAGAGACCCAGTACTTC. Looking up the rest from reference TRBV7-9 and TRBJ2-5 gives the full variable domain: DTGVSQNPRHKITKRGQNVTFRCDPISEHNRLYWYRQTLGQGPEFLTYFQNEAQLEKSRLLSDRFSAERPKGSFSTLEIQRTEQGDSAMYLCAGSLDPLGQGGETQYFGPGTRLLVL.

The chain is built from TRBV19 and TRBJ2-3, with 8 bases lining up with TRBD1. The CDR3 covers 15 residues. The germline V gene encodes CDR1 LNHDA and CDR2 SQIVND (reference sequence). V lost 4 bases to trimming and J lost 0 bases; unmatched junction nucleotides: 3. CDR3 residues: CASSTRTGSTDTQYF. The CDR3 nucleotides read TGTGCCAGTAGTACCCGGACAGGGAGCACAGATACGCAGTATTTT.

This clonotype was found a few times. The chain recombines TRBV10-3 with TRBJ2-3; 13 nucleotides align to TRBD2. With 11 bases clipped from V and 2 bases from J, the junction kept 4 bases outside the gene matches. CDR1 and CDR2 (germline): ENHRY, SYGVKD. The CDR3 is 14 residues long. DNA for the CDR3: TGTGCCGCCACTAGCGGGGGGGCCACAGATACGCAGTATTTT. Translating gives CAATSGGATDTQYF.

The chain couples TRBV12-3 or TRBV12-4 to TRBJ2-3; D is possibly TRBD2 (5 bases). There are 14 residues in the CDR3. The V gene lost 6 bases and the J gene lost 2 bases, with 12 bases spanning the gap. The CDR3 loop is CASSRLTDTDTQYF. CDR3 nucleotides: TGTGCCAGCAGCCGACTAACAGACACAGATACGCAGTATTTT.